Below, 13 T cell receptor beta chains from the same sample are listed, as sequenced in a study of T cells in localized non-small cell lung cancer. Here immunoSEQ multiplex PCR was the method, and the copy in TCRdb shows in-frame clones only, minus some. The data hold some 90,000 clones, with approximately 88% observed a single time. The sample was peripheral blood, taken before any cancer treatment. The source of these receptors is a man aged 40 to 70 with stage I squamous cell lung carcinoma.

The chain uses TRBV7-9 and TRBJ1-4; the match to TRBD1 covers 8 bases. Per germline, CDR1 SEHNR and CDR2 FQNEAQ (reference sequence). V lost 3 bases, J lost 4 bases, and 7 bases stayed unmatched. The length of the CDR3 is 16 residues. The CDR3, as DNA: TGTGCCAGCAGCTTGGGACAGGCTCGGGATAATGAAAAACTGTTTTTT. The encoded protein is CASSLGQARDNEKLFF.

J is TRBJ2-7 and V is TRBV15; D unresolved. V was clipped by 5 bases and J by 1 base, with 15 bases between them. Germline values: CDR1 LNHNV, CDR2 YYDKDF (reference sequence). This CDR3 has 15 residues. The CDR3 loop reads CATSGAFSGSYEQYF. CDR3 nucleotides: TGTGCCACCAGCGGCGCTTTTTCAGGATCCTACGAGCAGTACTTC.

This clone was found a few times. The chain links TRBV6-1 to TRBJ1-5, with D perhaps matching TRBD1 (6 bases). The germline V gene has CDR1 MNHNS and CDR2 SASEGT. This CDR3 has 13 residues. The V end was cut by 7 bases, the J end by 6 bases, with 13 bases between. The CDR3 DNA is TGTGCCAGCATAAACAGGGAAACTCAGCCCCAGCATTTT. It yields the protein CASINRETQPQHF.

J is TRBJ1-1 and V is TRBV5-8, with TRBD1 as a possible D gene (6 bases). The CDR3 is made up of 16 amino acids. The germline V gene encodes CDR1 SGHTS and CDR2 YDEGEE. Trimming pared 0 bases from V and 2 bases from J, leaving 14 bases between. As DNA, the CDR3 is TGTGCCAGCAGCTTGGGACTACAGGGCGGAAACACTGAAGCTTTCTTT. Translating it yields CASSLGLQGGNTEAFF. The full variable domain, its missing parts supplied by reference TRBV5-8 and TRBJ1-1, is EAGVTQSPTHLIKTRGQQATLRCSPISGHTSVYWYQQALGLGLQFLLWYDEGEERNRGNFPPRFSGRQFPNYSSELNVNALELEDSALYLCASSLGLQGGNTEAFFGQGTRLTVV.

The rearrangement joins TRBV18 to TRBJ1-1; D is uncertain. The germline V and J ends were trimmed by 2 bases and 1 base, with 8 bases remaining between them. Per the germline V gene, CDR1 is KGHSH and CDR2 is LQKENI. The CDR3 length is 14 residues. In DNA, the CDR3 is TGTGCCAGCTCACCATTGGCAGGGAACACTGAAGCTTTCTTT. Protein sequence: CASSPLAGNTEAFF.

The rearrangement uses TRBV2 and TRBJ1-5; D ambiguous. Trimming left V 6 bases short and J 2 bases short, with 11 bases between. The CDR3 is made up of 14 amino acids. Per germline, CDR1 SNHLY and CDR2 FYNNEI. The CDR3 loop is CASSRDPGNQPQHF. DNA for the CDR3: TGTGCCAGCAGCCGCGACCCCGGCAATCAGCCCCAGCATTTT.

The rearrangement links TRBV7-8 to TRBJ2-3; D ambiguous. The V end was cut by 2 bases, the J end by 6 bases, with 9 bases between. The CDR3 sequence is 13 residues long. In germline, CDR1 is SGHVS, CDR2 FQNEAQ. The DNA of the CDR3 is TGTGCCAGCAGCTTACCCAGCGAGGATACGCAGTATTTT. Its translation: CASSLPSEDTQYF.

The chain employs TRBV4-1 and TRBJ1-3; no reliable D call. Deletions cut 1 base from V and 0 bases from J, with 16 bases between. The CDR3 contains 18 residues. The germline V gene encodes CDR1 MGHRA and CDR2 YSYEKL. The CDR3 spells CASSQVPKTPRSGNTIYF. The CDR3 DNA sequence: TGCGCCAGCAGCCAAGTCCCTAAAACACCCCGCTCTGGAAACACCATATATTTT.

The chain couples TRBV20-1 to TRBJ2-5, with D perhaps TRBD2 (6 bases). Germline V CDR1 and CDR2: DFQATT, SNEGSKA (reference sequence). The V end was cut by 3 bases, the J end by 5 bases, with 7 bases between. There are 11 residues in the CDR3. The CDR3 region is CSARGRETQYF. The CDR3 DNA reads as TGCAGTGCTAGGGGGAGGGAGACCCAGTACTTC.

The chain couples TRBV5-1 to TRBJ1-2, with 7 bases matching TRBD1. Per the germline V gene, CDR1 is SGHRS and CDR2 is YFSETQ. This CDR3 spans 14 amino acids. V was pared by 2 bases and J by 4 bases, with 5 bases of the junction left unmatched. For the CDR3, the DNA is TGCGCCAGCAGCTTACTCACAGGGGTCTATGGCTACACCTTC. Translation gives CASSLLTGVYGYTF. Full variable domain (remainder filled in from reference TRBV5-1 and TRBJ1-2): KAGVTQTPRYLIKTRGQQVTLSCSPISGHRSVSWYQQTPGQGLQFLFEYFSETQRNKGNFPGRFSGRQFSNSRSEMNVSTLELGDSALYLCASSLLTGVYGYTFGSGTRLTVV.

The V call is TRBV7-2, the J call TRBJ2-2, with 14 bases matching TRBD2. The CDR3 has 19 residues. Germline lookup yields CDR1 SGHTA and CDR2 FQGNSA. Trimming cost V 5 bases and J 0 bases; bases outside gene matches: 8. In DNA, the CDR3 is TGTGCCAGCAGCCCTACGGGACTAGCGGGGGTGTCGAACACCGGGGAGCTGTTTTTT. This gives the protein CASSPTGLAGVSNTGELFF.

The gene calls are TRBV18 and TRBJ2-6, with D perhaps being TRBD1 or TRBD2 (5 bases each). This CDR3 has 16 amino acids. V was cut by 3 bases and J by 0 bases, with 9 bases left in between. The germline CDR1 and CDR2 sequences are KGHSH and LQKENI. The CDR3 nucleotides are TGTGCCAGCTCACCGAATGGGGGCTCTGGGGCCAACGTCCTGACTTTC. It encodes CASSPNGGSGANVLTF.

V is TRBV19 and J is TRBJ1-5; D is ambiguous. The CDR3 consists of 17 residues. Germline CDR1 LNHDA, CDR2 SQIVND (reference sequence). V lost 1 base, J lost 4 bases, and 17 bases lay in between. The CDR3 DNA follows: TGTGCCAGTAGTATAGGACGGCCATCGAAACTGAATCAGCCCCAGCATTTT. Translated: CASSIGRPSKLNQPQHF.